One sample yielded the 16 T cell receptor beta chains listed below, sequenced in a study of T-cell memory formation after mild COVID-19. One entry per CDR3 protein, called by TCRdb with MiXCR from the 5' RACE reads. Of 250,000 to 300,000 distinct CDR3 sequences in the sample, around 17% were seen once. The material sequenced was PBMCs or a T cell subset sorted from them (not recorded which). These receptors came from a man in his late teens or twenties who had mild COVID-19 (a few samples of this study predate the infection). Cell type and time point are not known.

This clonotype was seen only a few times. The chain links TRBV5-5 to TRBJ2-7; 8 nucleotides agree with TRBD2. V lost 4 bases, J lost 6 bases, and 3 bases stayed unmatched. The germline V gene encodes CDR1 SGHKS and CDR2 YYEKEE (reference sequence). The CDR3 extends over 12 amino acids. The DNA of the CDR3 is TGTGCCAGCAGCCCGGGAGGGGGCGAGCAGTACGTC. Translated, it gives CASSPGGGEQYV.

This clonotype showed up many times. CDR3: CSARRGLAYTEAFF. In DNA form, the CDR3 reads TGCAGCGCTCGTAGGGGGCTAGCGTACACTGAAGCTTTCTTT. The chain carries TRBV29-1 and TRBJ1-1, with TRBD1 identical over 7 bases. CDR3 length equals 14 residues. J lost 3 bases, V lost 7 bases, and 11 bases had no gene match. Per the germline V gene, CDR1 is SQVTM and CDR2 is ANQGSEA.

The chain combines TRBV5-1 with TRBJ1-1, with 8 positions matching TRBD1. V was clipped by 4 bases and J by 10 bases; unmatched bases: 9. CDR1 and CDR2 from the germline V gene are SGHRS and YFSETQ. There are 13 residues in the CDR3. The DNA of the CDR3 is TGCGCCAGCAGCCTCGGACAGGGTAGAGGAGCTTTCTTT. Amino acids: CASSLGQGRGAFF.

The chain has TRBV5-1 and TRBJ1-2; a possible D gene is TRBD1 (5 bases). The CDR3 has 15 residues. Germline V gene lookup returns CDR1 SGHRS and CDR2 YFSETQ. The ends were cut back, 0 bases at V and 2 bases at J, with 11 bases in the middle. CDR3 in amino acids: CASSLGWTLNYGYTF. Written as DNA, the CDR3 is TGCGCCAGCAGCTTGGGGTGGACACTCAACTATGGCTACACCTTC.

The sample holds a few counts of this clonotype. This rearrangement joins TRBV6-2 or TRBV6-3 to TRBJ2-7; 9 bases fit TRBD2. Germline loops: CDR1 MNHEY, CDR2 SVGEGT. V lost 4 bases and J lost 0; bases outside the gene matches: 10. The CDR3 has 17 amino acids. The DNA of the CDR3 is TGTGCCAGCAGTTGGGATAGCGGGGGTCGCAGCTCCTACGAGCAGTACTTC. It codes for CASSWDSGGRSSYEQYF.

The chain employs TRBV6-1 and TRBJ2-5; no definite D call. The CDR3 spans 14 residues. V lost 7 bases and J 7 bases, leaving 19 bases between the germline ends. The germline gives CDR1 MNHNS, CDR2 SASEGT. The CDR3 DNA is TGTGCCAGCAAATCCCGGGCCCTATCAGGGACCCAGTACTTC. It is translated as CASKSRALSGTQYF.

V gene TRBV6-6 combines with J gene TRBJ1-5; D is uncertain. This CDR3 contains 14 residues. V lost 7 bases and J 0 bases, leaving 10 bases between the germline ends. Germline CDR1 is MNHNY and CDR2 is SVGAGI (reference sequence). The CDR3 sequence is CASNPSDSNQPQHF. The CDR3 DNA follows: TGTGCCAGCAACCCCTCGGATAGCAATCAGCCCCAGCATTTT.

This clonotype has a count of ten or more. The chain uses TRBV12-3 or TRBV12-4 and TRBJ2-5, with 7 nucleotides matching TRBD2. V trimming: 7 bases; J trimming: 7 bases; junction bases outside the gene matches: 12. This CDR3 has 14 residues. The CDR3 is CASTLGAGEGTQYF. Written as DNA, the CDR3 is TGTGCCAGCACCCTTGGGGCGGGGGAGGGGACCCAGTACTTC.

The rearrangement uses TRBV6-1 and TRBJ1-2, with D unclear. Trimming took off 6 bases at V and 3 bases at J, with 14 bases between the two ends. Germline V gene data show CDR1 as MNHNS and CDR2 as SASEGT. This CDR3 is built from 14 residues. DNA for the CDR3: TGTGCCAGCAGCGAACTTCTGGGGTACTATGGCTACACCTTC. As protein: CASSELLGYYGYTF.

This clonotype was observed at least ten times. The chain carries TRBV4-1 and TRBJ2-1; D not certain. The CDR3 runs 13 residues. Deletions cut 0 bases from V and 9 bases from J, with 9 bases between. Germline CDR1 MGHRA, CDR2 YSYEKL. The CDR3 reads CASSQESWSEQFF. CDR3 DNA sequence: TGCGCCAGCAGCCAAGAGTCATGGAGTGAGCAGTTCTTC.

Here the CDR3 reads CASSHRRTGGLRETQYF. The DNA of the CDR3 is TGTGCCAGCAGCCACCGACGGACAGGGGGACTCAGAGAGACCCAGTACTTC. The V and J genes are TRBV5-8 and TRBJ2-5, with 10 bases fitting TRBD1. J lost 4 bases, V lost 4 bases, and 13 bases had no gene match. The CDR3 runs to 17 residues. Germline lookup yields CDR1 SGHTS and CDR2 YDEGEE. Full variable domain (outside the CDR3, taken from reference TRBV5-8 and TRBJ2-5): EAGVTQSPTHLIKTRGQQATLRCSPISGHTSVYWYQQALGLGLQFLLWYDEGEERNRGNFPPRFSGRQFPNYSSELNVNALELEDSALYLCASSHRRTGGLRETQYFGPGTRLLVL.

In this sample, this clonotype turned up a few times. The chain has TRBV6-2 or TRBV6-3 and TRBJ1-2, with D maybe TRBD1 (5 bases). V was shortened by 5 bases and J by 1 base, with 14 bases between the two germline ends. In germline, CDR1 is MNHEY, CDR2 SVGEGT. This CDR3 has 15 residues. In DNA, the CDR3 is TGTGCCAGCAGTCGTCCCGGGACTCTTAACTATGGCTACACCTTC. Translating gives CASSRPGTLNYGYTF.

In this sample, this clonotype turned up many times. This chain links TRBV6-2 or TRBV6-3 with TRBJ2-7; 8 bases line up with TRBD1. Germline V gene lookup returns CDR1 MNHEY and CDR2 SVGEGT. V lost 5 bases, J lost 1 base, and 13 bases stayed unmatched. The CDR3 has 17 amino acids. CDR3 sequence (DNA): TGTGCCAGCAGTCAGCCTGGCCTCCGGGACAGGTCCTACGAGCAGTACTTC. This gives the protein CASSQPGLRDRSYEQYF.

This clonotype was counted a few times. This sequence joins TRBV4-1 and TRBJ2-3; D is uncertain. V lost 2 bases to trimming and J lost 6 bases, with 9 bases between them. This CDR3 is built from 13 residues. Germline V gene data show CDR1 as MGHRA and CDR2 as YSYEKL. In nucleotides, the CDR3 is TGCGCCAGCAGCCAATACGAGTTGGATACGCAGTATTTT. It is translated as CASSQYELDTQYF.

This clonotype was detected only a few times. The chain links TRBV7-2 to TRBJ2-2; 10 bases agree with TRBD2. Germline-derived CDR1 and CDR2 are SGHTA and FQGNSA. The V and J ends lost 7 bases and 0 bases, in that order; junction bases with no gene match: 14. The CDR3 runs 19 residues. This CDR3 reads CASIWAYSGGPPNTGELFF. CDR3 bases: TGTGCCAGCATATGGGCTTATAGCGGGGGGCCTCCGAACACCGGGGAGCTGTTTTTT.

The J gene is TRBJ2-7, the V gene TRBV7-9; the match to TRBD2 covers 8 bases. The V and J ends lost 7 bases and 10 bases, in that order; junction bases with no gene match: 12. This CDR3 has 13 residues. Per the germline V gene, CDR1 is SEHNR and CDR2 is FQNEAQ (reference sequence). Here the CDR3 reads CASTRPGGVQQYF. CDR3 sequence (DNA): TGTGCCAGCACCCGCCCCGGGGGGGTTCAACAGTACTTC.